A single sample gave rise to the 9 T cell receptor beta chains below, sequenced in a study of blood T cell repertoires in COVID-19. Sequenced by immunoSEQ multiplex PCR; TCRdb stores in-frame clones only, minus some. The sample contains about 260,000 clones, over 80% of which appear only once. The specimen sequenced was peripheral blood. The receptors stem from a middle-aged woman with acute or convalescent COVID-19.

The chain couples TRBV11-2 to TRBJ2-1, with D tentatively TRBD2 (6 bases). Trimming took 6 bases from V and 7 from J, leaving 13 bases between them. The CDR3 has 13 residues. Germline values: CDR1 SGHAT, CDR2 FQNNGV. The CDR3 bases are TGTGCCAGCAGACATATCGCGGGGAATGAGCAGTTCTTC. Its protein product is CASRHIAGNEQFF.

The chain carries TRBV2 and TRBJ1-1; no definite D call. CDR1 is SNHLY and CDR2 is FYNNEI in the germline V gene. The V gene lost 5 bases and the J gene lost 4 bases, with 2 bases spanning the gap. CDR3 length equals 10 residues. CDR3 DNA: TGTGCCAGCAGTCTCACTGAAGCTTTCTTT. It translates to CASSLTEAFF.

The rearrangement joins TRBV7-8 to TRBJ1-1; D possibly corresponds to TRBD1 (6 bases). CDR3 length: 15 amino acids. Germline CDR1 reads SGHVS; CDR2 reads FQNEAQ. V was clipped by 1 base and J by 3 bases, with 12 bases between them. CDR3 nucleotides: TGTGCCAGCAGCTTAGTCGGGGGGCAATACACTGAAGCTTTCTTT. Its translation is CASSLVGGQYTEAFF.

The V call is TRBV25-1, the J call TRBJ1-2, with D uncertain. The V end was cut by 3 bases, the J end by 7 bases, with 15 bases between. CDR1 is MGHDK and CDR2 is SYGVNS in the germline V gene. The CDR3 length is 14 residues. The CDR3: CASSEGPGTVGYTF. The CDR3 nucleotides read TGTGCCAGCAGTGAGGGCCCCGGAACGGTTGGCTACACCTTC.

DNA of the CDR3: TGTGCCAGCAGGGAACAGGGCCCGGGGGGTGATTCACCCCTCCACTTT. Its protein product is CASREQGPGGDSPLHF. V gene TRBV28 combines with J gene TRBJ1-6; D possibly corresponds to TRBD1 (6 bases). Trimming took 6 bases from V and 8 from J, leaving 20 bases between them. Germline V gene data show CDR1 as MDHEN and CDR2 as SYDVKM. This CDR3 has 16 amino acids.

This clone appeared once. The chain has TRBV9 and TRBJ1-3; 8 nucleotides line up with TRBD1. The junction had 3 bases not matched to a gene; V was cut back by 5 bases and J by 2 bases. This CDR3 is built from 14 residues. The germline CDR1 and CDR2 sequences are SGDLS and YYNGEE. As DNA, the CDR3 is TGTGCCAGCAGGGCAGGGGGCCCTGGAAACACCATATATTTT. Amino acid sequence: CASRAGGPGNTIYF.

The V gene is TRBV11-1, the J gene TRBJ2-1; D might be TRBD1 (6 bases). This CDR3 spans 15 amino acids. Germline assignment: CDR1 SGHAT and CDR2 FQDESV (reference sequence). V was cut by 0 bases and J by 4 bases, with 10 bases left in between. The CDR3 here is CASSLATGAYNEQFF. The CDR3 bases are TGTGCCAGCAGCTTAGCGACAGGAGCTTACAATGAGCAGTTCTTC.

The rearrangement joins TRBV7-2 to TRBJ2-3; 10 positions match TRBD2. CDR3 length: 16 amino acids. Germline assignment: CDR1 SGHTA and CDR2 FQGNSA. The V gene end was trimmed by 3 bases and the J gene end by 1 base; junction bases not matched to a gene: 4. The CDR3, as DNA: TGTGCCAGCAGCTTGGGGACTAGCGCCCGCACAGATACGCAGTATTTT. It yields the protein CASSLGTSARTDTQYF.

CDR3 in DNA: TGTGCCAGCAGTGAATTGGGGACATCCGATGGCTACACCTTC. This gives the protein CASSELGTSDGYTF. The rearrangement uses TRBV25-1 and TRBJ1-2, with D tentatively TRBD1 (6 bases). V lost 1 base and J lost 6, with 12 bases in between. Germline lookup yields CDR1 MGHDK and CDR2 SYGVNS. The CDR3 is made up of 14 amino acids.